This T cell receptor (beta chain) was sequenced during a study of blood T cell repertoires in COVID-19. For the study at large: Whether acute or convalescent, the COVID-19 samples came from the United States, Italy and Spain.

Assignments of participants to cohorts depended upon their own reported clinical history. Among Cohort 3 donors, those recovered had two negative PCRs, clearance, or symptom resolution. Between the trimmed V and J ends, which lost 2 bases and 2 bases, there was a span of 11 bases. The CDR3 extends over 15 amino acids. Germline CDR1 LNHDA, CDR2 SQIVND (reference sequence). Assay: immunoSEQ multiplex PCR; the TCRdb copy retains only in-frame clones and omits some. The sample holds 150,000 to 250,000 clones, 82% seen once. The sequencing input was PBMCs or T cells enriched from blood (not recorded which). This chain links TRBV19 with TRBJ2-3, with D maybe TRBD2 (6 bases). The source of this sequence is a man aged 35 to 55 who had recovered from COVID-19. The CDR3 sequence is CASSIWGDSTDTQYF. The CDR3 nucleotides are TGTGCCAGTAGTATATGGGGGGATTCCACAGATACGCAGTATTTT.